This T cell receptor (beta chain) was retrieved from a study of blood T cell repertoires in COVID-19. Overall study: PBMCs, B-cell-depleted T cells, or T cells provided the cDNA or gDNA that made up the material.

Measured with immunoSEQ multiplex PCR; TCRdb has only the in-frame clones, and not every one. The sample records tens of thousands of clones, 88% being singletons. CDR3 length: 15 amino acids. The trim removed 3 bases at V and 6 bases at J, leaving 9 bases unmatched. In germline, CDR1 is SNHLY, CDR2 FYNNEI. Sequences were obtained from peripheral blood. The TCR comes from a human donor in a cohort sampled during active COVID-19. This chain joins TRBV2 and TRBJ2-3; 7 positions agree with TRBD2. This CDR3 reads CASSEGGSGLDTQYF. Written as DNA, the CDR3 is TGTGCCAGCAGTGAGGGGGGTAGCGGGCTGGATACGCAGTATTTT.